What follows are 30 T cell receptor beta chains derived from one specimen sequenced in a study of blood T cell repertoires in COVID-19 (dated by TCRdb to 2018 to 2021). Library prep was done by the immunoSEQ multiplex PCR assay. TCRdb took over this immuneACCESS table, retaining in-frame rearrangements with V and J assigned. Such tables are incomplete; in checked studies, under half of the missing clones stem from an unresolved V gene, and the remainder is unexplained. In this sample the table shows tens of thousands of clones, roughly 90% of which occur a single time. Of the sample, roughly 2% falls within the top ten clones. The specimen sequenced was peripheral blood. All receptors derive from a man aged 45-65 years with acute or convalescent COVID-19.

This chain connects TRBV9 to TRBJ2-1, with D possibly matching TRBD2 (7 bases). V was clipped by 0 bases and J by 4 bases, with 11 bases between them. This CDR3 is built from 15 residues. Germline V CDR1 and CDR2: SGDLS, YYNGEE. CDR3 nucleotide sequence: TGTGCCAGCAGCGTAGGGCGGGGGCGATACAATGAGCAGTTCTTC. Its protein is CASSVGRGRYNEQFF.

CDR3 amino acids: CASSERPQAGLWNTEAFF. DNA of the CDR3: TGTGCCAGCAGTGAAAGACCGCAGGCTGGCCTATGGAACACTGAAGCTTTCTTT. The chain recombines TRBV6-1 with TRBJ1-1; D gene ambiguous. Per germline, CDR1 MNHNS and CDR2 SASEGT. The CDR3 is 18 residues long. Trimming cost V 2 bases and J 1 base, with 20 bases left between them.

The CDR3 spells CASSQLTSGTQETQYF. In DNA form, the CDR3 reads TGTGCCAGCAGTCAATTAACTAGCGGCACCCAAGAGACCCAGTACTTC. This chain connects TRBV28 to TRBJ2-5; 8 bases are a match to TRBD2. The CDR3 has 16 residues. The J segment lost 1 base and the V segment lost 5 bases, leaving 9 bases of the junction unmatched. The germline V gene encodes CDR1 MDHEN and CDR2 SYDVKM.

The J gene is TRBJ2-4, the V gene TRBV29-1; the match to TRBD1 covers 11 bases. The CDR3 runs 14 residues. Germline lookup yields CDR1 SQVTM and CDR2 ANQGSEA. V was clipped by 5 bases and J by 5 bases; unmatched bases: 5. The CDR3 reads CSVSGQGGENIQYF. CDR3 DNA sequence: TGCAGCGTTTCGGGACAGGGGGGGGAAAACATTCAGTACTTC.

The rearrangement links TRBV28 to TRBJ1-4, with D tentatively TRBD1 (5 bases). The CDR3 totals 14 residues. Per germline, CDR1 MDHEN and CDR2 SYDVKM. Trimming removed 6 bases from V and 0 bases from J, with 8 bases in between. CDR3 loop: CASRQVATNEKLFF. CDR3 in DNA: TGTGCCAGCAGACAGGTTGCAACTAATGAAAAACTGTTTTTT.

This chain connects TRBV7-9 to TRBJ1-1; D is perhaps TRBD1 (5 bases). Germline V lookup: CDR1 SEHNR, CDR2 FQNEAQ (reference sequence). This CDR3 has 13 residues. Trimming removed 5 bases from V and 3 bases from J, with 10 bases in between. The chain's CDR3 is CASSPPGDTEAFF. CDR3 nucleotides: TGTGCCAGCAGCCCCCCGGGGGACACTGAAGCTTTCTTT.

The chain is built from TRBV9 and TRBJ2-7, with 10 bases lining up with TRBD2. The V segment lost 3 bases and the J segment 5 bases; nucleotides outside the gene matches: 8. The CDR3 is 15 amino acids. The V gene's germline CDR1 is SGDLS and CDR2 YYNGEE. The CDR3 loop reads CASSDSGTSVDEQYF. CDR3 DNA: TGTGCCAGCAGCGATTCCGGGACTAGCGTCGACGAGCAGTACTTC.

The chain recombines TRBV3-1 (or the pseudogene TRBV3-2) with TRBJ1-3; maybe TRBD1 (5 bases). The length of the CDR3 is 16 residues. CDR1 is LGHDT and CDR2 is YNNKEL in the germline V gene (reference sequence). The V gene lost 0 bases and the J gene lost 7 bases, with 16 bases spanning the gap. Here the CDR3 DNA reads TGTGCCAGCAGCCAAGATTTAACAGGTTGGGATAACACCATATATTTT. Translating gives CASSQDLTGWDNTIYF.

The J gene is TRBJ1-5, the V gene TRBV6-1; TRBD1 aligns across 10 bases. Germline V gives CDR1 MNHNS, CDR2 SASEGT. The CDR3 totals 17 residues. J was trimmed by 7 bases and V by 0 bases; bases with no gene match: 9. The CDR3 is CASSEAYGTGARQPQHF. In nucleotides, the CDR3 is TGTGCCAGCAGTGAAGCGTATGGGACAGGGGCTCGGCAGCCCCAGCATTTT.

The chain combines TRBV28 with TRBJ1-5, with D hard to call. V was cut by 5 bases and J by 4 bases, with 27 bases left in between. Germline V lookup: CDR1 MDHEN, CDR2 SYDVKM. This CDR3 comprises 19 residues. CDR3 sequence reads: CASSPLIYSKGGKNQPQHF. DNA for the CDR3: TGTGCCAGCAGTCCCCTGATTTACTCAAAAGGCGGAAAAAATCAGCCCCAGCATTTT.

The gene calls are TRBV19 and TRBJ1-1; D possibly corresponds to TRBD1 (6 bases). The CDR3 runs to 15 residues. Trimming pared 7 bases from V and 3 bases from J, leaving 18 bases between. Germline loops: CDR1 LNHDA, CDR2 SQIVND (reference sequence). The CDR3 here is CASTSLGQLDTEAFF. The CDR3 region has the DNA TGTGCCAGTACATCACTCGGACAGCTCGACACTGAAGCTTTCTTT.

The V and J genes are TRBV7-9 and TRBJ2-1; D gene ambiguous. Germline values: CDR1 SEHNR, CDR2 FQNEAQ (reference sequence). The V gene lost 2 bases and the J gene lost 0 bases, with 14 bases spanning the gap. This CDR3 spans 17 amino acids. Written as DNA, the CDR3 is TGTGCCAGCAGCTTACTTGAGGCCCGCAGCTCCTACAATGAGCAGTTCTTC. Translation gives CASSLLEARSSYNEQFF.

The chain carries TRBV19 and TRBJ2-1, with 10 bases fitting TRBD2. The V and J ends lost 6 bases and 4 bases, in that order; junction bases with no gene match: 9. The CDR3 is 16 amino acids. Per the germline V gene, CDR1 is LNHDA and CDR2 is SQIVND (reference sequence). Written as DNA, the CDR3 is TGTGCCAGTAGCCTCGTAAGCGGGAGGGCTTACAATGAGCAGTTCTTC. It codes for CASSLVSGRAYNEQFF.

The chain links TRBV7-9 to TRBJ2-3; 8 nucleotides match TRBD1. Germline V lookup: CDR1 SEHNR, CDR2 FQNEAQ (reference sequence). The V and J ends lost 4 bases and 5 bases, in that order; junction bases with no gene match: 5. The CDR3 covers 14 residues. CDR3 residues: CASSSGQALDTQYF. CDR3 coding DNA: TGTGCCAGCAGCTCGGGACAGGCACTAGATACGCAGTATTTT.

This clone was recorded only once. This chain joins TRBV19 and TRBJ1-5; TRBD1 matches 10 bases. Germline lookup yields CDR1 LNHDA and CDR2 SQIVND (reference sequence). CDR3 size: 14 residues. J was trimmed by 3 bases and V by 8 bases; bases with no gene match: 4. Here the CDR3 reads CASGTGDYNQPQHF. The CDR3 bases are TGTGCCAGTGGGACAGGGGATTACAATCAGCCCCAGCATTTT.

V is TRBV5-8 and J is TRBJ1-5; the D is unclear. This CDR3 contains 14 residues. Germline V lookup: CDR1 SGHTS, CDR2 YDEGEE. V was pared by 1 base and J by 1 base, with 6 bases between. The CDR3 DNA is TGTGCCAGCAGCTTGATTCAAAGCAATCAGCCCCAGCATTTT. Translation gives CASSLIQSNQPQHF.

CDR3: CASSSQAGGTGELFF. CDR3 DNA: TGTGCCAGCAGCTCTCAGGCAGGGGGCACCGGGGAGCTGTTTTTT. V gene TRBV5-6 combines with J gene TRBJ2-2; TRBD1 agrees at 7 bases. Trimming at V came to 3 bases and at J to 4 bases, leaving 6 bases not matched to a gene. This CDR3 region has 15 residues. Germline CDR1 and CDR2: SGHDT and YYEEEE.

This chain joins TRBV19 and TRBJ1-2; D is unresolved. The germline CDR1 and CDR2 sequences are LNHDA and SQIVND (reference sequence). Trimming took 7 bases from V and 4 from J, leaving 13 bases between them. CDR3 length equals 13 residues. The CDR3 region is CASMNRAGYGYTF. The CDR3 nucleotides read TGTGCCAGTATGAATCGGGCGGGCTATGGCTACACCTTC.

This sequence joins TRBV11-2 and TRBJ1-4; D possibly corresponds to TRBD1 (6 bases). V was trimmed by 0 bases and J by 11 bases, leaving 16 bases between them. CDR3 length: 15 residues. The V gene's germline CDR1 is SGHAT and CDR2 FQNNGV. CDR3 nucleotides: TGTGCCAGCAGCTTAGATGACAGGACCATAGGGAAACTGTTTTTT. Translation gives CASSLDDRTIGKLFF.

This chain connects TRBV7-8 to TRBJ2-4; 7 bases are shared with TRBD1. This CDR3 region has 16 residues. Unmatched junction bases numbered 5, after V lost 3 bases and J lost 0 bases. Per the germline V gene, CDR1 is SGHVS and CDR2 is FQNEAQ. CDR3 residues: CASSLDRTLAKNIQYF. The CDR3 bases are TGTGCCAGCAGCTTGGACAGGACCTTAGCCAAAAACATTCAGTACTTC.

The CDR3 region is CASSLESGTTDTQYF. DNA for the CDR3: TGTGCCAGCAGCTTAGAAAGCGGTACCACAGATACGCAGTATTTT. J is TRBJ2-3 and V is TRBV7-2; a possible D gene is TRBD2 (5 bases). Trimming took 1 base from V and 2 from J, leaving 10 bases between them. The CDR3 is 15 residues long. The germline V gene encodes CDR1 SGHTA and CDR2 FQGNSA.

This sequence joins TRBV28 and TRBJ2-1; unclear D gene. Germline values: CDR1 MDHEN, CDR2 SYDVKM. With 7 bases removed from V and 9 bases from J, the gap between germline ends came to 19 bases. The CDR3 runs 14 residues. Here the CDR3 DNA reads TGTGCCAGCACCTCATCCCGACTCAAGGCTGAGCAGTTCTTC. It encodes CASTSSRLKAEQFF.

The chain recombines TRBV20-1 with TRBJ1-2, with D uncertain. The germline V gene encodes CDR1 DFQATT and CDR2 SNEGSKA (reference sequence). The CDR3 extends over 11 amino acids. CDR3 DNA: TGCAGCTCCCCGCGGGGCTATGGCTACACCTTC. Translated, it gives CSSPRGYGYTF.

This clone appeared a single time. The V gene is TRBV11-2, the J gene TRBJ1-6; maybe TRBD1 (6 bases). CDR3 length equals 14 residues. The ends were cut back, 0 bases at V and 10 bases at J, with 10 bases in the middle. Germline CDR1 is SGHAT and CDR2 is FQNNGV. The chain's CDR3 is CASSLDQGKSPLHF. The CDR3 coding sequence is TGTGCCAGCAGCTTAGATCAGGGGAAATCACCCCTCCACTTT.

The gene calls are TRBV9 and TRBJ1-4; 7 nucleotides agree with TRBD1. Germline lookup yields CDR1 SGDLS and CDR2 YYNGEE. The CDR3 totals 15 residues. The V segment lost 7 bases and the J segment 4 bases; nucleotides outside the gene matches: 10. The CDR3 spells CASSPGGQSNEKLFF. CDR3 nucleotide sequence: TGTGCCAGCTCCCCCGGGGGACAGAGTAATGAAAAACTGTTTTTT.

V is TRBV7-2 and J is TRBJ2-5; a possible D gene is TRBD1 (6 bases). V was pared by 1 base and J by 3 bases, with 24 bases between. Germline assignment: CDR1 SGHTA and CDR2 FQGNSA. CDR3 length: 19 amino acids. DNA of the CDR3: TGTGCCAGCAGCTTAGTAATTCGGAGCGACAGGTCAAAAGAAGAGACCCAGTACTTC. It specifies CASSLVIRSDRSKEETQYF.

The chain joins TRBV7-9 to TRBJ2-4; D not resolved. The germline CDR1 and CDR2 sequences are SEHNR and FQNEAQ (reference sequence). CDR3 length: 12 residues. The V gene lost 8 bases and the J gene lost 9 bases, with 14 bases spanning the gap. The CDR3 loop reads CASLNSLGIQYF. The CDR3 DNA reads TGTGCCAGCCTTAACAGTCTGGGCATTCAGTACTTC.

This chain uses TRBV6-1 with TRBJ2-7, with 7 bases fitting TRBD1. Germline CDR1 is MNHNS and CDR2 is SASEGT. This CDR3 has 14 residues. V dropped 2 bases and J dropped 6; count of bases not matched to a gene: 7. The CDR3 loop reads CASSERGRRGEQYV. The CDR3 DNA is TGTGCCAGCAGTGAAAGGGGGCGTCGTGGCGAGCAGTACGTC.

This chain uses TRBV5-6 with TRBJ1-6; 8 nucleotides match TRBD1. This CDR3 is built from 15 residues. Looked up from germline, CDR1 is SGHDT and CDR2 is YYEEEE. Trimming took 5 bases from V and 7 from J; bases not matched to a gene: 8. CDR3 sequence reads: CASRARQGSNSPLHF. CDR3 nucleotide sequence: TGTGCCAGCAGAGCACGACAGGGGAGCAATTCACCCCTCCACTTT.

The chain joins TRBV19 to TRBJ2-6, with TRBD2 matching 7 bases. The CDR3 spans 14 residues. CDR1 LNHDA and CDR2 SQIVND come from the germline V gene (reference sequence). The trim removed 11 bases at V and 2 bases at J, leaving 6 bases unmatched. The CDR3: CASTRGAGANVLTF. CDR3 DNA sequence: TGTGCCTCTACCCGGGGGGCTGGGGCCAACGTCCTGACTTTC.